The rows below give T cell receptor beta chains drawn from one sample of a study of blood T cell repertoires in COVID-19. Produced via immunoSEQ multiplex PCR; TCRdb's table is partial and in-frame only. The table lists approximately 150,000 clones, 88% of them singletons. The sample comprised peripheral blood. The receptor source for this set is a man in his 70s with acute or convalescent COVID-19. Both conserved end residues are part of each CDR3. The D gene is left open where the match is weak. Rows give clone size only sometimes, using once, few, many, or a class for an expanded clone.

D: TRBD1; J: TRBJ2-7; V: TRBV29-1; size: once; DNA: TGCAGCGTTTCCGTGCGACAGGGGTACGAGCAGTACTTC; CDR3: CSVSVRQGYEQYF
D: TRBD1; J: TRBJ1-5; V: TRBV28; size: once; DNA: TGTGCCAGCAGTTTAGGGACAGGGGCCGTTCAGCCCCAGCATTTT; CDR3: CASSLGTGAVQPQHF
D: TRBD2; J: TRBJ2-5; V: TRBV3-1/TRBV3-2; size: -; DNA: TGTGCCAGCAGCCAACCTAGCGGGGGTGCGGAGACCCAGTACTTC; CDR3: CASSQPSGGAETQYF
D: TRBD2; J: TRBJ2-7; V: TRBV10-3; size: -; DNA: TGTGCCATCAGTGAGTCGGAGCTAGCGGACTACGAGCAGTACTTC; CDR3: CAISESELADYEQYF
D: -; J: TRBJ1-6; V: TRBV6-5; size: -; DNA: TGTGCCAGCAGTTACGGGGGCCCGGGTTCACCCCTCCACTTT; CDR3: CASSYGGPGSPLHF
D: TRBD2; J: TRBJ2-7; V: TRBV3-1/TRBV3-2; size: -; DNA: TGTGCCAGCAGCCAAGAACTAGCGGGAGTCTACGAGCAGTACTTC; CDR3: CASSQELAGVYEQYF
D: -; J: TRBJ1-5; V: TRBV6-1; size: few; DNA: TGTGCCAGCAGTGACATGGACCCGACTAAACAGCATTTT; CDR3: CASSDMDPTKQHF
D: TRBD2; J: TRBJ2-5; V: TRBV7-2; size: -; DNA: TGTGCCGGGGGGACTAGCGGGAGCCAAGAGACCCAGTACTTC; CDR3: CAGGTSGSQETQYF
D: TRBD1; J: TRBJ1-4; V: TRBV20-1; size: -; DNA: TGCAGTGCTAGTTCCGGACAGGGCCTTAATGAAAAACTGTTTTTT; CDR3: CSASSGQGLNEKLFF
D: -; J: TRBJ1-2; V: TRBV19; size: few; DNA: TGTGCCAGTAGTATAGAGGCCGCCTGGTACAGCTATGGCTACACCTTC; CDR3: CASSIEAAWYSYGYTF
D: -; J: TRBJ1-1; V: TRBV10-1; size: -; DNA: TGCGCCAGCAGTGACGCCGGCGGAAGAACTGAAGCTTTCTTT; CDR3: CASSDAGGRTEAFF
D: -; J: TRBJ1-5; V: TRBV19; size: -; DNA: TGTGCCAGTAGTATGGGACATCCCTATAGCAATCAGCCCCAGCATTTT; CDR3: CASSMGHPYSNQPQHF
D: TRBD2; J: TRBJ2-1; V: TRBV5-1; size: once; DNA: TGCGCCAGCAGCTCGACGGGACTAGCGGGGAGGAATGAGCAGTTCTTC; CDR3: CASSSTGLAGRNEQFF
D: -; J: TRBJ2-3; V: TRBV14; size: -; DNA: TGTGCCAGCAGCCTAGCGGTGGGAAATACGCAGTATTTT; CDR3: CASSLAVGNTQYF
D: TRBD1; J: TRBJ1-2; V: TRBV25-1; size: -; DNA: TGTGCCAGCAGTACCGGGACAGGGTCTTATGGCTACACCTTC; CDR3: CASSTGTGSYGYTF
D: TRBD2; J: TRBJ2-1; V: TRBV4-1; size: -; DNA: TGCGCCAGCAGCCAAGAACCTTTGACTAGCGGGTCCTCCTACAATGAGCAGTTCTTC; CDR3: CASSQEPLTSGSSYNEQFF
D: TRBD1; J: TRBJ1-1; V: TRBV10-2; size: once; DNA: TGCGCCAGCAGTGATAGGGGGCCCCCGAACACTGAAGCTTTCTTT; CDR3: CASSDRGPPNTEAFF
D: -; J: TRBJ2-1; V: TRBV6-5; size: -; DNA: TGTGCCAGCAGTTACTCGAGGAACGGTGGCCATGAGCAGTTCTTC; CDR3: CASSYSRNGGHEQFF
D: -; J: TRBJ1-3; V: TRBV30; size: -; DNA: TGTGCCTGGGCTGTAAACTCTGGAAACACCATATATTTT; CDR3: CAWAVNSGNTIYF
D: -; J: TRBJ2-3; V: TRBV5-4; size: -; DNA: TGTGCCAGCAGCTTGGACGGGGGGCGGACAGATACGCAGTATTTT; CDR3: CASSLDGGRTDTQYF
D: -; J: TRBJ2-5; V: TRBV7-8; size: -; DNA: TGTGCCAGCGGAGGTCCGGCATCGTCGGAGACCCAGTACTTC; CDR3: CASGGPASSETQYF
D: -; J: TRBJ1-5; V: TRBV6-6; size: -; DNA: TGTGCCAGCAGTCCTACAAGGGCCAGTGGGGGGTTCGATCAGCCCCAGCATTTT; CDR3: CASSPTRASGGFDQPQHF
D: -; J: TRBJ2-1; V: TRBV5-1; size: -; DNA: TGCGCCAGCAGCGTTATTACAGGGTCCAATGAGCAGTTCTTC; CDR3: CASSVITGSNEQFF
D: TRBD1; J: TRBJ1-5; V: TRBV5-1; size: -; DNA: TGCGCCAGCAGCCCGGGGACAGGGGGCAATCAGCCCCAGCATTTT; CDR3: CASSPGTGGNQPQHF
D: -; J: TRBJ1-4; V: TRBV6-6; size: many; DNA: TGTGCCAGCAGTTATTTGTGGCAGGGAAGGGAAAAACTGTTTTTT; CDR3: CASSYLWQGREKLFF
D: TRBD1; J: TRBJ2-6; V: TRBV9; size: -; DNA: TGTGCCAGCAGCGTAAGCCCGGGACAGTTGTTCTCTGGGGCCAACGTCCTGACTTTC; CDR3: CASSVSPGQLFSGANVLTF
D: TRBD1; J: TRBJ1-6; V: TRBV14; size: -; DNA: TGTGCCAGCAGCCAATTACAGGGGGGCTCACCCCTCCACTTT; CDR3: CASSQLQGGSPLHF
D: TRBD1; J: TRBJ1-6; V: TRBV11-2; size: -; DNA: TGTGCCAGCAGCTTAGATGGGACAGGTCTTACACCCCTCCACTTT; CDR3: CASSLDGTGLTPLHF
D: -; J: TRBJ1-1; V: TRBV25-1; size: -; DNA: TGTGCCAGCAGTGAATGGGCGGGGGCGCGGGCTGAAGCTTTCTTT; CDR3: CASSEWAGARAEAFF
D: -; J: TRBJ1-1; V: TRBV5-5; size: -; DNA: TGTGCCAGCAGCTTGGTTGGGGTTAGGGGCACTGAAGCTTTCTTT; CDR3: CASSLVGVRGTEAFF
D: TRBD2; J: TRBJ2-1; V: TRBV15; size: -; DNA: TGTGCCACCAGCAGGGAGCGGGGGGGATTCTACAATGAGCAGTTCTTC; CDR3: CATSRERGGFYNEQFF
D: TRBD2; J: TRBJ2-2; V: TRBV19; size: -; DNA: TGTGCCAGTATTGGGCTAGCGGAAAACACCGGGGAGCTGTTTTTT; CDR3: CASIGLAENTGELFF